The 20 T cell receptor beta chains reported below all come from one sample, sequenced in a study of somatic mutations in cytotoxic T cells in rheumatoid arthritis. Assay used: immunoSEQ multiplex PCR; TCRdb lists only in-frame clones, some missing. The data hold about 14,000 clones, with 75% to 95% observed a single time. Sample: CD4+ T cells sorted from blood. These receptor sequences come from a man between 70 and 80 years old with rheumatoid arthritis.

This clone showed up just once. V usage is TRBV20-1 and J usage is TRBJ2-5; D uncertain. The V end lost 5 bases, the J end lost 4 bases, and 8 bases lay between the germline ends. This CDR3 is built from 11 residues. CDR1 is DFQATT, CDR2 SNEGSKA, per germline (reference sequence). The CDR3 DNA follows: TGCAGTGCTCCCTCCCTAGAGACCCAGTACTTC. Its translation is CSAPSLETQYF.

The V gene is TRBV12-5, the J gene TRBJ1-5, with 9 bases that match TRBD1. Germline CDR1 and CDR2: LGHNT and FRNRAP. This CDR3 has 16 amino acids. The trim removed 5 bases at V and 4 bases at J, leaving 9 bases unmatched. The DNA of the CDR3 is TGTGCTAGTGGTACCACCAGACAGGGGGGGAATCAGCCCCAGCATTTT. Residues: CASGTTRQGGNQPQHF.

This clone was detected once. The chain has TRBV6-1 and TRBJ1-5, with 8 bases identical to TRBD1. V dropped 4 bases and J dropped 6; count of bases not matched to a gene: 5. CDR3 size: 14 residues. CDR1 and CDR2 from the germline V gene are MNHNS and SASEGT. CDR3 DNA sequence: TGTGCCAGCAGTGGGCAGGGGGCAGGTCAGCCCCAGCATTTT. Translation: CASSGQGAGQPQHF.

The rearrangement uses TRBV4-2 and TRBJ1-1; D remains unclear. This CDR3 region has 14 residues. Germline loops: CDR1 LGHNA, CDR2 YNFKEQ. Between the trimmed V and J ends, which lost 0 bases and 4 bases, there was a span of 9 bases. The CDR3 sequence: CASSQDATVTEAFF. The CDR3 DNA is TGTGCCAGCAGCCAAGATGCGACTGTCACTGAAGCTTTCTTT.

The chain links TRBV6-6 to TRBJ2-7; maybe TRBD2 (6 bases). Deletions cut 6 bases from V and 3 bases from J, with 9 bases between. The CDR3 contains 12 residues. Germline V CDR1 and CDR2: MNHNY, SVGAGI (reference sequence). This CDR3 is CASSQRVYEQYF. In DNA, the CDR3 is TGTGCCAGCAGCCAGCGGGTCTACGAGCAGTACTTC.

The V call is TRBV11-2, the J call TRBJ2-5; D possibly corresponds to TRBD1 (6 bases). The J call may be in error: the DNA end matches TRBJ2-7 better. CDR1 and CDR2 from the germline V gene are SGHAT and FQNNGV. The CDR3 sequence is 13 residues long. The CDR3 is CASSPTGNYEQYF. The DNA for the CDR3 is TGTGCCAGCAGTCCAACAGGGAACTACGAGCAGTACTTC.

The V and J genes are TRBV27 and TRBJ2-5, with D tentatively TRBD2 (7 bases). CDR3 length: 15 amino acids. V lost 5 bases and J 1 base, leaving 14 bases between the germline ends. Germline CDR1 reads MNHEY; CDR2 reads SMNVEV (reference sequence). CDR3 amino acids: CASSDRGAAQETQYF. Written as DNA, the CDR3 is TGTGCCAGCAGTGACCGGGGGGCGGCCCAAGAGACCCAGTACTTC.

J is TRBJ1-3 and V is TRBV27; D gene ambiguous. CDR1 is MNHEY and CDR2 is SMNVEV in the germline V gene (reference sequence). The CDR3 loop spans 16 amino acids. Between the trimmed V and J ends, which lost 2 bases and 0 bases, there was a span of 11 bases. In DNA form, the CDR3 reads TGTGCCAGCAGTTTAAATGCGGAGACCTCTGGAAACACCATATATTTT. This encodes CASSLNAETSGNTIYF.

This chain's CDR3 is CASRLAGYYEQYF. The CDR3 DNA reads TGTGCCAGCAGACTAGCGGGATACTACGAGCAGTACTTC. J is TRBJ2-7 and V is TRBV28, with 10 bases lining up with TRBD2. The CDR3 covers 13 residues. CDR1 and CDR2 from the germline V gene are MDHEN and SYDVKM. The trim removed 6 bases at V and 3 bases at J, leaving 2 bases unmatched.

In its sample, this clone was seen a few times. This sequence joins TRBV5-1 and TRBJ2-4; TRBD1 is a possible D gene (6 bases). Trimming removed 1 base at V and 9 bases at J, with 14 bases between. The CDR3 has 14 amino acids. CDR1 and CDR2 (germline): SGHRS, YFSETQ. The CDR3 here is CASSLSLGAGIQYF. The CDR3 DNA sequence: TGCGCCAGCAGCTTGAGTCTGGGGGCAGGCATTCAGTACTTC.

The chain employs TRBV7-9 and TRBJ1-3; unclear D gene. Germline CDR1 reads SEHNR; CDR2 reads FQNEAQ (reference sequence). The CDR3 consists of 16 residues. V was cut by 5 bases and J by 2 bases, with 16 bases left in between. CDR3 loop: CASSPSGAGTGNTIYF. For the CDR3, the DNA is TGTGCCAGCAGCCCGAGTGGTGCAGGAACTGGAAACACCATATATTTT.

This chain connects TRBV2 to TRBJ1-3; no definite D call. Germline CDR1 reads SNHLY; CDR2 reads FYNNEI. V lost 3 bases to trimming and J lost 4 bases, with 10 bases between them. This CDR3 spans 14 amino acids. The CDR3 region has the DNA TGTGCCAGCAGTGAGGGAGGAGGCGGAAACACCATATATTTT. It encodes CASSEGGGGNTIYF.

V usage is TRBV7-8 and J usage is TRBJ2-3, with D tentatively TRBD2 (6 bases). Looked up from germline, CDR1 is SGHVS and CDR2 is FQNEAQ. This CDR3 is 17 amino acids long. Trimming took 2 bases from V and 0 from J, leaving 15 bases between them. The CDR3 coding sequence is TGTGCCAGCAGCTTAAATTGGGGGGACTCAAGCACAGATACGCAGTATTTT. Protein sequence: CASSLNWGDSSTDTQYF.

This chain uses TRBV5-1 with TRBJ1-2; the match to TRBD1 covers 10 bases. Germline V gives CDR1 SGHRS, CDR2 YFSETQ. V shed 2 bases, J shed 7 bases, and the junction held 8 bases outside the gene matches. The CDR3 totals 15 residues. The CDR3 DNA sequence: TGCGCCAGCAGCTTTGGAGGGACAGGGGACGTTGGCTACACCTTC. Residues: CASSFGGTGDVGYTF.

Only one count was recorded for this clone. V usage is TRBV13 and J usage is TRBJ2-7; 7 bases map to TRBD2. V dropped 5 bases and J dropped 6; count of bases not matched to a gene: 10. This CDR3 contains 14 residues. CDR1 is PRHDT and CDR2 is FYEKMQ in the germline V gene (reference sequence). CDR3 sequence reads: CASSPQGGVGEQYF. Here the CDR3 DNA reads TGTGCCAGCAGCCCCCAGGGAGGGGTCGGCGAGCAGTACTTC.

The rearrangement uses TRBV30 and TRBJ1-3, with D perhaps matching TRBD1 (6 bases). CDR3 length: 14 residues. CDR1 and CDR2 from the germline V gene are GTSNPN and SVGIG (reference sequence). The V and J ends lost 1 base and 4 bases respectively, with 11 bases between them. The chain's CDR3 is CAWSARDRGNTIYF. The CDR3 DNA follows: TGTGCCTGGAGTGCTCGAGACAGGGGAAACACCATATATTTT.

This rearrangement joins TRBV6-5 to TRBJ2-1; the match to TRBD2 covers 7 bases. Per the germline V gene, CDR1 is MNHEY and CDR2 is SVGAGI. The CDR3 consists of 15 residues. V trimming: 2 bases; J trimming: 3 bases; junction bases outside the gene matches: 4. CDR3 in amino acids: CASSYRTGGYNEQFF. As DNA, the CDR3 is TGTGCCAGCAGTTACCGAACGGGAGGCTACAATGAGCAGTTCTTC.

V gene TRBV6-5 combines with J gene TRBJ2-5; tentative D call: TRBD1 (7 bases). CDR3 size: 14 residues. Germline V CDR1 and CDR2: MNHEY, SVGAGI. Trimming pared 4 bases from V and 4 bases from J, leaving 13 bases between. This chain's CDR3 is CASSFGGGGETQYF. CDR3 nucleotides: TGTGCCAGCAGTTTCGGAGGGGGCGGAGAGACCCAGTACTTC.

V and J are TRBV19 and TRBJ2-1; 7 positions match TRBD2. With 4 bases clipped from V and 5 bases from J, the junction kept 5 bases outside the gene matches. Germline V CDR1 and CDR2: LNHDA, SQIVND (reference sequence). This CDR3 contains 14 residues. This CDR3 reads CASSSWEGHNEQFF. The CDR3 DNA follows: TGTGCCAGTAGTAGTTGGGAGGGACACAATGAGCAGTTCTTC.

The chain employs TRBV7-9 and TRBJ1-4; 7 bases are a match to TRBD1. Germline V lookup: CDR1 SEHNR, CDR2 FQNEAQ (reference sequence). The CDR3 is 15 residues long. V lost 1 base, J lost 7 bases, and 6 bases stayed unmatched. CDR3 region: CASSLETGTSEKLFF. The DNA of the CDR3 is TGTGCCAGCAGCTTAGAGACAGGGACGAGTGAAAAACTGTTTTTT.